The 28 T cell receptor beta chains below were found in one sample sequenced in a study of T cell changes during pregnancy in multiple sclerosis. The repertoire was sequenced with immunoSEQ multiplex PCR; TCRdb's copy has only in-frame clones and lacks some. The sample yields about 51,000 clones, 90% to 95% seen once. The sequenced sample was peripheral blood, obtained in the second trimester of pregnancy. The receptors were gathered from a female donor with multiple sclerosis, enrolled in a pregnancy study.

A word on this clone: One end of the junction fails to match germline, which may point to a read error. The chain uses TRBV7-7 and TRBJ2-1; 9 bases map to TRBD2. The CDR3 is made up of 13 amino acids. CDR1 and CDR2 (germline): SSHAT, FNYEAQ (reference sequence). Written as DNA, the CDR3 is TGTGCTAGCAGCTTCGATCCGACTAGCGGGCAGTTCTTC. Its translation: CASSFDPTSGQFF.

The V gene is TRBV11-3, the J gene TRBJ1-4; tentatively, D is TRBD1 (6 bases). Germline assignment: CDR1 SGHNT and CDR2 YENEEA. V lost 6 bases and J lost 8, with 19 bases in between. The CDR3 extends over 15 amino acids. The CDR3 DNA reads TGTGCCAGCAGTCTTGGGGGCAGCCGCGCGGAAAAACTGTTTTTT. This translates into CASSLGGSRAEKLFF.

V is TRBV27 and J is TRBJ1-1, with D possibly matching TRBD1 (5 bases). Germline loops: CDR1 MNHEY, CDR2 SMNVEV (reference sequence). The ends were cut back, 9 bases at V and 3 bases at J, with 14 bases in the middle. The CDR3 runs to 13 residues. CDR3 nucleotide sequence: TGTGCCAGTGCTATTGACAGAGACACTGAAGCTTTCTTT. It translates to CASAIDRDTEAFF.

A single count supports this clone. The V gene is TRBV15, the J gene TRBJ2-5; the D is unclear. V was trimmed by 0 bases and J by 5 bases, leaving 10 bases between them. This CDR3 contains 14 residues. Germline V lookup: CDR1 LNHNV, CDR2 YYDKDF (reference sequence). CDR3 sequence reads: CATSRDPAVETQYF. The CDR3 nucleotides are TGTGCCACCAGCAGAGATCCCGCGGTGGAGACCCAGTACTTC.

The chain joins TRBV28 to TRBJ1-2, with D tentatively TRBD1 (6 bases). Germline CDR1 MDHEN, CDR2 SYDVKM. Trimming stripped 6 bases from V and 5 bases from J, with 13 bases between. This CDR3 contains 13 residues. The CDR3 reads CASRLGATYGYTF. As DNA, the CDR3 is TGTGCCAGCAGGCTGGGGGCCACTTATGGCTACACCTTC.

The chain has TRBV14 and TRBJ2-2, with TRBD1 matching over 7 bases. The CDR3 consists of 16 residues. Germline values: CDR1 SGHDN, CDR2 FVKESK. Trimming cost V 3 bases and J 2 bases; bases outside gene matches: 6. The DNA for the CDR3 is TGTGCCAGCAGCCACTGGGGACAGAAAAACACCGGGGAGCTGTTTTTT. Encoded protein: CASSHWGQKNTGELFF.

By share of the sample, this clone is medium-sized. The chain carries TRBV6-6 and TRBJ2-7; D possibly corresponds to TRBD1 (6 bases). This CDR3 region has 14 residues. The V end was cut by 0 bases, the J end by 3 bases, with 9 bases between. In germline, CDR1 is MNHNY, CDR2 SVGAGI (reference sequence). This chain's CDR3 is CASSYSTDSYEQYF. In DNA, the CDR3 is TGTGCCAGCAGTTACTCCACGGACAGCTACGAGCAGTACTTC.

The genes are TRBV4-2 and TRBJ2-1; 10 nucleotides align to TRBD2. CDR1 is LGHNA, CDR2 YNFKEQ, per germline. CDR3 length: 17 amino acids. The ends lost 0 bases at V and 7 bases at J; junction bases unmatched: 9. The chain's CDR3 is CASSQDIEREGQNEQFF. CDR3 nucleotides: TGTGCCAGCAGCCAAGATATCGAGCGGGAGGGCCAGAATGAGCAGTTCTTC.

The V gene is TRBV28, the J gene TRBJ2-6, with D tentatively TRBD2 (5 bases). The CDR3 spans 21 residues. The V and J ends lost 2 bases and 3 bases respectively, with 26 bases between them. Germline-derived CDR1 and CDR2 are MDHEN and SYDVKM. The CDR3 DNA reads as TGTGCCAGCAGTTTAGTTCGGGAACCCCATTCATTTTATCGTGGGGCCAACGTCCTGACTTTC. It translates to CASSLVREPHSFYRGANVLTF.

The CDR3 sequence is CASSVEQAGELFF. The CDR3 nucleotides read TGTGCCAGCAGCGTAGAACAGGCCGGGGAGCTGTTTTTT. This chain uses TRBV9 with TRBJ2-2; D may be TRBD1 (5 bases). The CDR3 has 13 residues. Trimming took off 0 bases at V and 6 bases at J, with 6 bases between the two ends. Germline lookup yields CDR1 SGDLS and CDR2 YYNGEE.

V is TRBV11-2 and J is TRBJ1-1; 11 bases are shared with TRBD1. V lost 4 bases, J lost 7 bases, and 5 bases stayed unmatched. Germline V gene sequence: CDR1 SGHAT, CDR2 FQNNGV. The CDR3 runs to 14 residues. The CDR3 spells CASSSRTGGVEAFF. CDR3 coding DNA: TGTGCCAGCAGCTCAAGGACAGGGGGCGTTGAAGCTTTCTTT.

The V gene is TRBV4-2, the J gene TRBJ2-2, with 16 bases aligning to TRBD2. The CDR3 has 19 amino acids. V lost 2 bases to trimming and J lost 4 bases; unmatched junction nucleotides: 7. Germline CDR1 LGHNA, CDR2 YNFKEQ. The CDR3 DNA sequence: TGTGCCAGCAGCCAACAGGGACTAGCGGGAGGGCCTCGCACCGGGGAGCTGTTTTTT. As protein: CASSQQGLAGGPRTGELFF.

The rearrangement joins TRBV19 to TRBJ2-3, with D perhaps TRBD2 (6 bases). Trimming left V 1 base short and J 4 bases short, with 15 bases between. The CDR3 is 16 residues long. From germline, CDR1 is LNHDA and CDR2 SQIVND (reference sequence). In DNA form, the CDR3 reads TGTGCCAGTAGTATAGGTGGGGGGTCGAACGCAGATACGCAGTATTTT. Protein product: CASSIGGGSNADTQYF.

The chain has TRBV28 and TRBJ1-2; D is ambiguous. The CDR3 is 13 amino acids. From germline, CDR1 is MDHEN and CDR2 SYDVKM. The V and J ends lost 3 bases and 8 bases respectively, with 13 bases between them. Written as DNA, the CDR3 is TGTGCCAGCAGTTTCGGGAGCTTGTTGGGCTACACCTTC. Its protein product is CASSFGSLLGYTF.

The chain uses TRBV18 and TRBJ1-1; 8 bases line up with TRBD1. This CDR3 region has 14 residues. Germline V CDR1 and CDR2: KGHSH, LQKENI. The V segment lost 3 bases and the J segment 3 bases; nucleotides outside the gene matches: 3. CDR3 coding DNA: TGTGCCAGCTCACCGCTGGGACAGGACACTGAAGCTTTCTTT. This encodes CASSPLGQDTEAFF. Using reference TRBV18 and TRBJ1-1 for the parts outside the CDR3, the full variable domain is NAGVMQNPRHLVRRRGQEARLRCSPMKGHSHVYWYRQLPEEGLKFMVYLQKENIIDESGMPKERFSAEFPKEGPSILRIQQVVRGDSAAYFCASSPLGQDTEAFFGQGTRLTVV.

The chain couples TRBV18 to TRBJ1-5; TRBD1 matches 7 bases. Germline loops: CDR1 KGHSH, CDR2 LQKENI. This CDR3 has 15 amino acids. V was clipped by 4 bases and J by 5 bases; unmatched bases: 8. This CDR3 reads CASSLTGSGDQPQHF. The CDR3 coding sequence is TGTGCCAGCTCACTGACAGGGAGTGGTGATCAGCCCCAGCATTTT.

V is TRBV6-6 and J is TRBJ2-7, with TRBD1 identical over 7 bases. Germline V gene data show CDR1 as MNHNY and CDR2 as SVGAGI (reference sequence). The CDR3 consists of 13 residues. After removal of 9 bases from V and 3 bases from J, the junction contained 8 bases not matched to a gene. The CDR3 region is CASQPGQHYEQYF. The CDR3, as DNA: TGTGCCAGTCAACCGGGACAGCACTACGAGCAGTACTTC.

Comments on this clone: Additional DNA sequences in this sample encode the identical CDR3. The chain uses TRBV7-9 and TRBJ1-1; D unresolved. V lost 2 bases, J lost 1 base, and 8 bases lay in between. Per the germline V gene, CDR1 is SEHNR and CDR2 is FQNEAQ (reference sequence). The CDR3 sequence is 14 residues long. The CDR3 DNA follows: TGTGCCAGCAGCTTAACGGGAACGAACACTGAAGCTTTCTTT. Protein product: CASSLTGTNTEAFF.

A few counts support this clone. The rearrangement uses TRBV9 and TRBJ2-7; D call uncertain. V lost 1 base to trimming and J lost 0 bases, with 8 bases between them. Germline V lookup: CDR1 SGDLS, CDR2 YYNGEE. The CDR3 sequence is 14 residues long. Here the CDR3 DNA reads TGTGCCAGCAGCGTAACTGAAAGCTCCTACGAGCAGTACTTC. Translated: CASSVTESSYEQYF.

The chain joins TRBV6-5 to TRBJ2-7; 9 positions match TRBD1. Germline V CDR1 and CDR2: MNHEY, SVGAGI. The CDR3 is 14 amino acids. The ends lost 6 bases at V and 2 bases at J; junction bases unmatched: 5. The CDR3 DNA reads as TGTGCCAGCAGGGGAGGACAGGGGACCTACGAGCAGTACTTC. Encoded protein: CASRGGQGTYEQYF.

This clone was observed once. J is TRBJ1-5 and V is TRBV30; D possibly corresponds to TRBD1 (5 bases). Germline V gene lookup returns CDR1 GTSNPN and CDR2 SVGIG (reference sequence). The CDR3 length is 12 residues. Trimming left V 1 base short and J 12 bases short, with 13 bases between. CDR3 amino acids: CAWSETGRRQHF. Here the CDR3 DNA reads TGTGCCTGGAGTGAAACAGGTCGGCGCCAGCATTTT.

The chain recombines TRBV28 with TRBJ1-2; D unresolved. The CDR3 runs to 14 residues. Germline CDR1 is MDHEN and CDR2 is SYDVKM. Trimming pared 1 base from V and 3 bases from J, leaving 9 bases between. In DNA form, the CDR3 reads TGTGCCAGCAGTTTATACAGAACAGACTATGGCTACACCTTC. Residues: CASSLYRTDYGYTF.

This clone was counted once. The genes are TRBV7-6 and TRBJ2-1, with 9 bases aligning to TRBD2. CDR1 SGHVS and CDR2 FNYEAQ come from the germline V gene. This CDR3 comprises 20 residues. V was clipped by 1 base and J by 0 bases; unmatched bases: 13. CDR3 loop: CASSLVVSGRLPSSYNEQFF. The CDR3 nucleotides are TGTGCCAGCAGCTTAGTAGTCAGCGGGAGGCTGCCAAGCTCCTACAATGAGCAGTTCTTC.

The chain recombines TRBV30 with TRBJ1-3, with 7 bases matching TRBD1. Germline assignment: CDR1 GTSNPN and CDR2 SVGIG (reference sequence). The V segment lost 0 bases and the J segment 4 bases; nucleotides outside the gene matches: 3. The CDR3 totals 14 residues. The CDR3 reads CAWSVRGGGNTIYF. The CDR3 region has the DNA TGTGCCTGGAGTGTACGAGGGGGCGGAAACACCATATATTTT.

V gene TRBV6-6 combines with J gene TRBJ1-1; possibly TRBD1 for D (5 bases). Trimming pared 7 bases from V and 6 bases from J, leaving 21 bases between. From germline, CDR1 is MNHNY and CDR2 SVGAGI (reference sequence). This CDR3 is built from 15 residues. The CDR3 nucleotides are TGTGCCAGCAAGGTTGAAGGGGAAGTTGGGGCTGAAGCTTTCTTT. It yields the protein CASKVEGEVGAEAFF.

Only one count was recorded for this clone. The CDR3 DNA sequence: TGTGCCAGTAGTATGCCCGGGACAGGTGGTGGCTACACCTTC. This sequence encodes CASSMPGTGGGYTF. The rearrangement joins TRBV19 to TRBJ1-2, with 8 nucleotides matching TRBD1. Germline trimming cut 3 bases from V and 7 bases from J; bases unmatched to any gene: 7. The CDR3 loop spans 14 amino acids. CDR1 LNHDA and CDR2 SQIVND come from the germline V gene (reference sequence). The full variable domain, with the rest looked up from reference TRBV19 and TRBJ1-2, is DGGITQSPKYLFRKEGQNVTLSCEQNLNHDAMYWYRQDPGQGLRLIYYSQIVNDFQKGDIAEGYSVSREKKESFPLTVTSAQKNPTAFYLCASSMPGTGGGYTFGSGTRLTVV.

This chain joins TRBV29-1 and TRBJ2-3; 12 bases align to TRBD2. The CDR3 is 17 amino acids. V gave up 6 bases and J gave up 4 bases; unmatched junction bases: 14. Germline-derived CDR1 and CDR2 are SQVTM and ANQGSEA. CDR3 sequence: CSVTSGRRGGPADTQYF. The CDR3 DNA follows: TGCAGCGTGACTAGCGGGAGACGTGGAGGTCCTGCAGATACGCAGTATTTT.

A single count supports this clone. The V and J genes are TRBV5-1 and TRBJ2-7, with 10 nucleotides matching TRBD2. CDR1 and CDR2 (germline): SGHRS, YFSETQ. The junction had 8 bases not matched to a gene; V was cut back by 0 bases and J by 5 bases. This CDR3 region has 16 residues. The CDR3 is CASSLELAGVGHEQYF. The CDR3, as DNA: TGCGCCAGCAGCTTGGAGCTAGCGGGAGTCGGGCACGAGCAGTACTTC.